This T cell receptor beta chain came from a study of T cell responses to AZD1222 COVID-19 vaccine. Study results and caveats: In the spike-specific TCR repertoire, nearly half reportedly target unmutated variant regions. Dominant at 160-218 and 743-854, vaccine-associated CD4 TCRs also spanned spike. Most donors were white British and more were female, and clonal diversity was possibly underestimated.

TCRdb's copy holds only in-frame clones and misses some; the assay was immunoSEQ multiplex PCR. Seen here are 200,000 to 250,000 clones, roughly 94% observed once, and the top ten hold around 1.7%. About this clone itself: Its antigen remains unidentified.

V was trimmed by 4 bases and J by 0 bases, leaving 15 bases between them. The CDR3 contains 16 residues. Germline V CDR1 and CDR2: MNHEY, SVGEGT. This rearrangement joins TRBV6-2 or TRBV6-3 to TRBJ1-1, with a weak D call TRBD1 (6 bases). The sequence came from an adult who received the MenACWY meningococcal vaccine as a control. The sequencing here drew on peripheral blood, taken 28 days after the second dose of the MenACWY control vaccine. CDR3 nucleotide sequence: TGTGCCAGCAGTTTAGACAGGACTCGAATGAACACTGAAGCTTTCTTT. This encodes CASSLDRTRMNTEAFF.